The clone carrying this T cell receptor beta chain was recorded once. Trimming removed 3 bases from V and 8 bases from J; junction bases left unmatched: 4. CDR3 length equals 12 residues. The germline V gene has CDR1 GTSNPN and CDR2 SVGIG (reference sequence). Expressed TCRB transcripts were sequenced because the entire RNA isolate underwent reverse transcription. Profiling relied on immunoSEQ multiplex PCR, and the TCRdb table lists in-frame clones only, not all of them. The data show 350,000 or so clones, with around 19% seen just once and 0.044% held by the top ten. The data are from a study of beta chain features in type 1 diabetes.

Source material: naive CD4+ T cells from blood. V usage is TRBV30 and J usage is TRBJ1-1; 9 positions match TRBD1. This sequence was found in a woman between 18 and 29 years old in good health. CDR3 sequence reads: CAWRGTGNEAFF. Here the CDR3 DNA reads TGTGCCTGGAGGGGGACAGGGAACGAAGCTTTCTTT.